The 22 T cell receptor beta chains below all came from one sample that was sequenced in a study of T cells expressing NK-cell markers. TCRdb reanalyzed the 5' RACE reads and collapses them to one entry per CDR3 protein, without DNA. The sample totals about 390,000 distinct CDR3 sequences. The sample comprised blood T cells: a sorted CD56 or NKG2C T cell subset, CD4+ or CD8+ T cells, or bulk PBMC T cells (not recorded which). The receptors here all came from a woman between 45 and 60 years old in good health.

The rearrangement links TRBV30 to TRBJ2-2; there is no DNA to check the TCRdb D call of TRBD2. Germline values: CDR1 GTSNPN, CDR2 SVGIG (reference sequence). CDR3 size: 15 residues. CDR3 sequence: CAWAGLAGAPGELFF.

The V and J genes are TRBV20-1 and TRBJ2-1; the D call from TCRdb, TRBD1, cannot be confirmed without DNA. The V gene's germline CDR1 is DFQATT and CDR2 SNEGSKA (reference sequence). The CDR3 sequence is 12 residues long. CDR3: CSAQGRGDEQFF.

J is TRBJ2-7 and V is TRBV24-1; the D call from TCRdb, TRBD2, cannot be confirmed without DNA. This CDR3 has 15 residues. Germline V lookup: CDR1 KGHDR, CDR2 SFDVKD. The CDR3 sequence: CATSTPSGYPYEQYF.

The chain carries TRBV5-1 and TRBJ1-2; as DNA is missing, the TRBD1 call by TCRdb cannot be tested. The CDR3 has 14 amino acids. CDR1 is SGHRS and CDR2 is YFSETQ in the germline V gene. Here the CDR3 reads CASSAGPTNYGYTF.

The V and J genes are TRBV5-4 and TRBJ2-1; TCRdb's D gene call, TRBD1, goes unchecked for lack of DNA. Germline V lookup: CDR1 SGHNT, CDR2 YYREEE (reference sequence). CDR3 size: 16 residues. The CDR3 loop is CASSSSRDRAHNEQFF.

This chain links TRBV4-1 with TRBJ1-1; absent DNA, TCRdb's TRBD1 call cannot be checked. The germline V gene encodes CDR1 MGHRA and CDR2 YSYEKL. There are 13 residues in the CDR3. CDR3 residues: CASRPLRGSEAFF.

The rearrangement joins TRBV6-5 to TRBJ1-6; TCRdb names TRBD1, which stays unverified in the absence of DNA. The V gene's germline CDR1 is MNHEY and CDR2 SVGAGI. The CDR3 has 13 amino acids. CDR3 sequence reads: CAAGAGSNSPLHF.

The chain's CDR3 is CSVEGYSGKLNEQFF. V is TRBV29-1 and J is TRBJ2-1; TCRdb's D gene call, TRBD2, goes unchecked for lack of DNA. CDR1 is SQVTM and CDR2 is ANQGSEA in the germline V gene. This CDR3 region has 15 residues.

The CDR3 loop reads CASSRTPGQGPDGYTF. The chain is built from TRBV5-1 and TRBJ1-2; the TRBD1 assignment by TCRdb is unverifiable without DNA. The CDR3 loop spans 16 amino acids. Germline lookup yields CDR1 SGHRS and CDR2 YFSETQ.

This chain's CDR3 is CASSPPGVTEAFF. The chain carries TRBV4-2 and TRBJ1-1; TCRdb reports TRBD1, a call that lacks DNA to check it against. The germline V gene encodes CDR1 LGHNA and CDR2 YNFKEQ. CDR3 length: 13 amino acids.

The chain is built from TRBV15 and TRBJ1-2. CDR3 length: 15 residues. Germline-derived CDR1 and CDR2 are LNHNV and YYDKDF (reference sequence). CDR3 in amino acids: CATYAGTGSNYGYTF.

The chain couples TRBV7-2 to TRBJ2-1; the D call of TRBD2 rests on TCRdb alone, since no DNA is present to check it. CDR3 length: 14 amino acids. Germline values: CDR1 SGHTA, CDR2 FQGNSA. The CDR3 sequence: CASSLGGSQVAQFF.

The chain joins TRBV6-5 to TRBJ2-3; no DNA is available, so the TRBD2 call from TCRdb remains unchecked. The CDR3 consists of 15 residues. From germline, CDR1 is MNHEY and CDR2 SVGAGI. Here the CDR3 reads CASRDGTLGTDTQYF.

The gene calls are TRBV5-1 and TRBJ2-3; absent DNA, TCRdb's TRBD2 call cannot be checked. The CDR3 consists of 18 residues. Germline lookup yields CDR1 SGHRS and CDR2 YFSETQ. The CDR3: CASGWTGPSGPPPDTQYF.

The genes are TRBV20-1 and TRBJ2-2; TCRdb designates TRBD1, a call that cannot be tested without DNA. There are 15 residues in the CDR3. CDR1 is DFQATT, CDR2 SNEGSKA, per germline (reference sequence). CDR3 amino acids: CSASPRGESTGELFF.

The V gene is TRBV12-3 or TRBV12-4, the J gene TRBJ2-1; the TCRdb call, TRBD2, lacks DNA for checking. The CDR3 is 12 residues long. CDR3 in amino acids: CASSSLKDEQFF.

This rearrangement joins TRBV20-1 to TRBJ2-1; the D gene TCRdb calls, TRBD2, cannot be checked with no DNA. The CDR3 extends over 15 amino acids. Germline values: CDR1 DFQATT, CDR2 SNEGSKA (reference sequence). The CDR3 protein is CSAVKLEDYGNEQFF.

The chain has TRBV3-1 and TRBJ1-1. CDR1 and CDR2 from the germline V gene are LGHDT and YNNKEL (reference sequence). The CDR3 loop spans 11 amino acids. CDR3 loop: CASSGFTEAFF. The variable domain in full, completed from reference TRBV3-1 and TRBJ1-1, reads DTAVSQTPKYLVTQMGNDKSIKCEQNLGHDTMYWYKQDSKKFLKIMFSYNNKELIINETVPNRFSPKSPDKAHLNLHINSLELGDSAVYFCASSGFTEAFFGQGTRLTVV.

V is TRBV12-3 or TRBV12-4 and J is TRBJ1-2. This CDR3 has 12 amino acids. CDR3 loop: CASTDSMGGYTF.

The V gene is TRBV7-8, the J gene TRBJ2-1; TCRdb's assignment of TRBD2 cannot be checked, as there is no DNA. The CDR3 contains 12 residues. Germline V lookup: CDR1 SGHVS, CDR2 FQNEAQ. The CDR3: CASSSIAFEQFF.

This chain uses TRBV7-9 with TRBJ2-1; with no DNA, the TCRdb D assignment of TRBD2 cannot be verified. Per germline, CDR1 SEHNR and CDR2 FQNEAQ (reference sequence). The CDR3 loop spans 14 amino acids. CDR3 loop: CASSWGLAGSEQFF. Using reference TRBV7-9 and TRBJ2-1 for the parts outside the CDR3, the full variable domain is DTGVSQNPRHKITKRGQNVTFRCDPISEHNRLYWYRQTLGQGPEFLTYFQNEAQLEKSRLLSDRFSAERPKGSFSTLEIQRTEQGDSAMYLCASSWGLAGSEQFFGPGTRLTVL.

The J gene is TRBJ1-2, the V gene TRBV10-3; TCRdb's D call of TRBD1 is untestable without DNA. This CDR3 is 17 amino acids long. Germline lookup yields CDR1 ENHRY and CDR2 SYGVKD. This CDR3 reads CAIRNSKTGGAYYGYTF.